This T cell receptor beta chain was identified during a study of CXCR3-negative and CXCR3-positive naive CD8 T cells. Worth noting for this clonotype: What it binds is unknown.

Findings and limits, study-wide: CXCR3-negative naive cells had less hydrophobic TRB CDR3s than did CXCR3-positive naive cells. The study inferred TCR strength from TRB CDR3 properties and found comparable surface CD5 between naive subsets.

CDR1 and CDR2 (germline): MDHEN, SYDVKM. The CDR3 covers 13 residues. All TRB cDNA libraries came from 5' RACE performed with UMI labels. Reanalyzing the 5' RACE reads, TCRdb keeps one entry per CDR3 protein, without DNA. This sample's table has tens of thousands of distinct CDR3 sequences. The clonotype was recovered from a human donor in good health. Some clones in this sample may be carry-over from other donors' samples. The sample was naive CXCR3+ CD8+ T cells from blood. Documented subset: CD45RO-CCR7+CD27+CD95- naive CD8+ T cells expressing CXCR3 (TNR3+). The chain links TRBV28 to TRBJ2-2. This chain's CDR3 is CASSLGFGGELFF.